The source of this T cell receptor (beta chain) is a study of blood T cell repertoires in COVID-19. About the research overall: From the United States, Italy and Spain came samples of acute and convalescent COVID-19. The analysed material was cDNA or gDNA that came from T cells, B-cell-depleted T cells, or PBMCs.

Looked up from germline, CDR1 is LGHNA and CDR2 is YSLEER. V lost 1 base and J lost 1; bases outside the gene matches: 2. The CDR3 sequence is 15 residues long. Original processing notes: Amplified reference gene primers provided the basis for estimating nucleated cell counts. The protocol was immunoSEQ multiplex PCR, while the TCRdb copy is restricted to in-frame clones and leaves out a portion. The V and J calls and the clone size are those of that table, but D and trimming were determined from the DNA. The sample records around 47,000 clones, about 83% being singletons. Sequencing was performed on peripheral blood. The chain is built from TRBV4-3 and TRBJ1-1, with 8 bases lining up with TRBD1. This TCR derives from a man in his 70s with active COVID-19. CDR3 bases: TGCGCCAGCAGCCAAGGGACAGGGACGAACACTGAAGCTTTCTTT. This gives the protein CASSQGTGTNTEAFF.